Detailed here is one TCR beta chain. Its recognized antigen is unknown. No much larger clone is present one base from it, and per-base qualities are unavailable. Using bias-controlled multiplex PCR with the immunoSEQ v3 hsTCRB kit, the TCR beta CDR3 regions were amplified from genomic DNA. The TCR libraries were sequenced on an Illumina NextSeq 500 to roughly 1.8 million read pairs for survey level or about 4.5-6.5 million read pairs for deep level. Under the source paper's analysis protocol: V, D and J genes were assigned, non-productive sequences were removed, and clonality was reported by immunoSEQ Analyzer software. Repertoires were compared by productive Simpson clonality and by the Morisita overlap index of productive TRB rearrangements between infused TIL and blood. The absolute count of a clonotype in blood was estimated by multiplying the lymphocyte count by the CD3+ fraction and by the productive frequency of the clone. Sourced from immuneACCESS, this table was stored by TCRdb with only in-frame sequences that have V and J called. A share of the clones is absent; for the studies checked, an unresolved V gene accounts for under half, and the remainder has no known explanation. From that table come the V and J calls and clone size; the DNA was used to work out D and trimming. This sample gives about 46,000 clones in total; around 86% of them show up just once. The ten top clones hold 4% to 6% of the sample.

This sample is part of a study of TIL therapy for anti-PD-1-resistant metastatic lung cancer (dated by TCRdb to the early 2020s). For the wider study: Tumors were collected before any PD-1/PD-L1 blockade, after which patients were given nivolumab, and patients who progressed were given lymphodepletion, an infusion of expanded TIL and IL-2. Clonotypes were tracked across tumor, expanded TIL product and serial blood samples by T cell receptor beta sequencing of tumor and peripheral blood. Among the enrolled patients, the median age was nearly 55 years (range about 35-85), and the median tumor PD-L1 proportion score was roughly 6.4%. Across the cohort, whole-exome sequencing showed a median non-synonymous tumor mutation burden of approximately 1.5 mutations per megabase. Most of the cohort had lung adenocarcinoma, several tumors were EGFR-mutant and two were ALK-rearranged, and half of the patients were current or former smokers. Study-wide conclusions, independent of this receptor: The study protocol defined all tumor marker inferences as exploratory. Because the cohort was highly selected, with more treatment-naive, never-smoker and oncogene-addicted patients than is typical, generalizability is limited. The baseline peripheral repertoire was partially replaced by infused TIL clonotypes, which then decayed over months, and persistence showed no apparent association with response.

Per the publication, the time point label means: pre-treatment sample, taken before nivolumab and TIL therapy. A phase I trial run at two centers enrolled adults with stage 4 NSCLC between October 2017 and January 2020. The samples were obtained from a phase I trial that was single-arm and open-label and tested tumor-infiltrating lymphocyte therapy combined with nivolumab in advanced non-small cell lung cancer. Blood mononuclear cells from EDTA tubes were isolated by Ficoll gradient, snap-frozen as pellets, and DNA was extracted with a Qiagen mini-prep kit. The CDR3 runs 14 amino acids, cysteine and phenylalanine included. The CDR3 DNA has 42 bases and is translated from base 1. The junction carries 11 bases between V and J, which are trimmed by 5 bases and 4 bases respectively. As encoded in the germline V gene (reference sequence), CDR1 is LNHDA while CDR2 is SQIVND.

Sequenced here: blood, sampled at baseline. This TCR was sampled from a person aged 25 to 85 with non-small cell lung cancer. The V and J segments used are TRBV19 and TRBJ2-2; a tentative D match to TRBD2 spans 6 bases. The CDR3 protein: CASSLIGSTGELFF. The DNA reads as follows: TGTGCCAGTAGTCTGATCGGGAGCACCGGGGAGCTGTTTTTT.